This note documents a single T cell receptor (beta chain) sequence. The antigen is undetermined. This sample was taken from a study of T cell clusters in autoimmune cytopenias. About the research overall: A median of about 49,000 TRB reads per sample yielded a median around 2,500 distinct clonotypes. Study conclusions and caveats: No experiment has yet validated the function of the T cell clusters defined in silico.

TRB was amplified by touch-down multiplex PCR, primer pools A and B combined. Each CDR3 protein gets one entry in TCRdb, which reprocessed the multiplex PCR reads and gives no DNA. Its clone listing holds about 3,000 distinct CDR3 sequences. The CDR3 contains 15 residues. Germline-derived CDR1 and CDR2 are DFQATT and SNEGSKA (reference sequence). TRB was amplified from about 260 ng of peripheral blood genomic DNA per sample. This TCR was sampled from a human donor with an autoimmune cytopenia or autoimmune hepatitis (not recorded which). The chain employs TRBV20-1 and TRBJ2-3; the D gene TCRdb calls, TRBD2, cannot be checked with no DNA. The sequencing sample was made of peripheral blood. The CDR3 here is CSASGLAGVKDTQYF.